This T cell receptor beta chain was found in a study of shared clonotypes between healthy human individuals. General study results and limits: Several donors shared approximately 5% of their naive CD4 clonotypes.

This CDR3 contains 16 residues. In germline, CDR1 is SGHTA, CDR2 FQGTGA. J lost 3 bases, V lost 1 base, and 4 bases had no gene match. Comments on this clone: The antigen remains undetermined.

The test was conducted at deep level. Libraries were prepared by immunoSEQ multiplex PCR; TCRdb keeps only in-frame clonotypes and omits some of them. Seen here are about 2.4 million clones, 80% to 95% observed once, and the top ten hold 0.36%. The V and J genes are TRBV7-3 and TRBJ2-2; TRBD1 agrees at 8 bases. The specimen was naive CD4+ T cells from PBMCs. Subset meaning: CD45RA+ positively selected. The TCR was taken from a man aged 18 to 30 in good health. Some clones in this sample may be carry-over from other donors' samples. CDR3 loop: CASSLRQGADTGELFF. The DNA of the CDR3 is TGTGCCAGCAGCTTAAGGCAGGGGGCGGACACCGGGGAGCTGTTTTTT.